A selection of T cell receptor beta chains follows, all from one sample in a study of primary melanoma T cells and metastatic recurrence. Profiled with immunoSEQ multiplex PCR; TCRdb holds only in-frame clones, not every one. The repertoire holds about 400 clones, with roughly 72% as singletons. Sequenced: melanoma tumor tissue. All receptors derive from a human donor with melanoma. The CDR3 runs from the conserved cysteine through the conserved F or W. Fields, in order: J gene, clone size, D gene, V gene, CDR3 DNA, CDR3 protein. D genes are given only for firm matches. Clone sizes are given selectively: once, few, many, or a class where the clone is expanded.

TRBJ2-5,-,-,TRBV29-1,TGCAGCGTTGCTTTGGGGGGTGAGACCCAGTACTTC,CSVALGGETQYF
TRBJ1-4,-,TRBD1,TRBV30,TGTGCCTGGAATGCGGGACAGGGGGTCGAAAAACTGTTTTTT,CAWNAGQGVEKLFF
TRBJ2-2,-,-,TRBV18,TGTGCCAGCTCCACTAACACCGGGGAGCTGTTTTTT,CASSTNTGELFF
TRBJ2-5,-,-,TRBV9,TGTGCCAGCAGCGTAGAAGACAGCCGCCACCAAGAGACCCAGTACTTC,CASSVEDSRHQETQYF
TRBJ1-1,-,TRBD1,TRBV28,TGTGCCAGCAGTTTGGAAGGACAGGAAGAAGCTTTCTTT,CASSLEGQEEAFF
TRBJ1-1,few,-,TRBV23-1,TGCGCCAGCAGCCCCCAAAGGGGGACAGAAGCTTTCTTT,CASSPQRGTEAFF
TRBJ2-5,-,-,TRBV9,TGTGCCAGCAGTGAAGCGCAAGATAGGCTTAGAGAGACCCAGTACTTC,CASSEAQDRLRETQYF
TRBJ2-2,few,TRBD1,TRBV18,TGTGCCAGCTCTCGACAGGGTCAGGGAACCGCCGGGGAGCTGTTTTTT,CASSRQGQGTAGELFF
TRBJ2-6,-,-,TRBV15,TGTGCCACCAGCAGACCGACCCTTGACAGCTCTGGGGCCAACGTCCTGACTTTC,CATSRPTLDSSGANVLTF
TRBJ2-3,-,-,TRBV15,TGTGCCACCAGCAGGGCCGTGGGGTCAGCAGATACGCAGTATTTT,CATSRAVGSADTQYF
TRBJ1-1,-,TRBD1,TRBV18,TGTGCCAGCTCACCCTTTTACGCGACAGGGGGCCAATCCACTGAAGCTTTCTTT,CASSPFYATGGQSTEAFF
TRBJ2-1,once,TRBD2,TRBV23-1,TGCGCCAGCAGCCCGCACCTCGGGACTAGCGGAAACAATGAGCAGTTCTTC,CASSPHLGTSGNNEQFF
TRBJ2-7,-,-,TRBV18,TGTGCCAGCTCACCACCGGTACGGTCCTACGAGCAGTACTTC,CASSPPVRSYEQYF
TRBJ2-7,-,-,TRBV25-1,TGTGCCAGCAGTGAATATCTCCACGAGCAGTACTTC,CASSEYLHEQYF
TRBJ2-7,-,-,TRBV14,TGTGCCAGCAGCCGGGACTACGAGCAGTACTTC,CASSRDYEQYF
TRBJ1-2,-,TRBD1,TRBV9,TGTGCCAGCAGCGTAGACGGACAGGGGATACTTAACTATGGCTACACCTTC,CASSVDGQGILNYGYTF
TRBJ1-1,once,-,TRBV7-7,TGTGCCAGCAGCTTTGGGGGGCTGGTTGGCGGATACACTGAAGCTTTCTTT,CASSFGGLVGGYTEAFF
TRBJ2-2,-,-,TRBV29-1,TGCAGCGTACCTACTAGCCCGGGGACCGGGGAGCTGTTTTTT,CSVPTSPGTGELFF
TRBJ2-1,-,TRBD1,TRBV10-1,TGCGCCAGCAGTGCCGGGACAGGGGGACCCTACAATGAGCAGTTCTTC,CASSAGTGGPYNEQFF
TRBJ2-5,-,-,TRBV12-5,TGTGCTAGTGGTTTGTCCCGGGAGACCCAGTACTTC,CASGLSRETQYF
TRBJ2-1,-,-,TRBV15,TGTGCCACCAGCAAGGCTAGGTTCTACAATGAGCAGTTCTTC,CATSKARFYNEQFF
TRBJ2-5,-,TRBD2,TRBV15,TGTGCCACCGGGCGGGAGGGCCCTGGAGAGACCCAGTACTTC,CATGREGPGETQYF
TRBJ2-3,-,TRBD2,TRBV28,TGTGCCAGCAGCCTCACTAGCGGCATCTTCACAGATACGCAGTATTTT,CASSLTSGIFTDTQYF
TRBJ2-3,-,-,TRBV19,TGTGCCAGTAGCGACTCCTACTTTAGCACAGATACGCAGTATTTT,CASSDSYFSTDTQYF
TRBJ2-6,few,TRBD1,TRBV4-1,TGCGCCAGCAGACAGGGGGAAGCTGGGGCCAACGTCCTGACTTTC,CASRQGEAGANVLTF
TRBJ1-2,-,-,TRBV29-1,TGCAGCGTTGATCCAAGGACAAGCGCTAACTATGGCTACACCTTC,CSVDPRTSANYGYTF
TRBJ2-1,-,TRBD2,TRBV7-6,TGTGCCAGCAGCCAAGAGTTGGGCCTAGCGGGGGTACCTCAGTTCTTC,CASSQELGLAGVPQFF
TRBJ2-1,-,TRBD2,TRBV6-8,TGTGCCAGCACCACAACCCAGCGGGAGAAGAATGAGCAGTTCTTC,CASTTTQREKNEQFF
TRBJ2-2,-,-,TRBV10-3,TGTGCCACCCGGGACCGGGACGATACCGGGGAGCTGTTTTTT,CATRDRDDTGELFF
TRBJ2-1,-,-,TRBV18,TGTGCCAGCTCACCGATGGCCCGTCAGGCCCACTCCTACAATGAGCAGTTCTTC,CASSPMARQAHSYNEQFF
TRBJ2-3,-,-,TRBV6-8,TGTGCCAGCAGTTACCTCGGACAGACAGATACGCAGTATTTT,CASSYLGQTDTQYF
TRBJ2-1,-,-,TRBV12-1,TGTGCCAGCACCCAGATTAGCAGGGATGAGCAGTTCTTC,CASTQISRDEQFF
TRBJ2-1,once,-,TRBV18,TGTGCCAGCTCACCTGGGCCAGTGAGCTCCTACAATGAGCAGTTCTTC,CASSPGPVSSYNEQFF
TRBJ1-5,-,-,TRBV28,TGTGCCAGCAGTGGACAGAATAATCAGCCCCAGCATTTT,CASSGQNNQPQHF
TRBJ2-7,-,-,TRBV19,TGTGCCAGCGCCCCCGGAGGCTGGGACGAGCAGTACTTC,CASAPGGWDEQYF
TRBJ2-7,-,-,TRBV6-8,TGTGCCAGCAGTTACACAGGCCGATACACCTACGAGCAGTACTTC,CASSYTGRYTYEQYF
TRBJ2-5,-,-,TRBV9,TGTGCCAGCAGTGAAAATCGGGTAGAGACCCAGTACTTC,CASSENRVETQYF
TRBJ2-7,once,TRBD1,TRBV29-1,TGCAGCGTTGAGGGGACAGCTTACGAGCAGTACTTC,CSVEGTAYEQYF
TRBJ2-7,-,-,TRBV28,TGTGCCAGCAGTCTCGGGGGGGACAGGGCCCACGAGCAGTACTTC,CASSLGGDRAHEQYF
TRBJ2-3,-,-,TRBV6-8,TGTGCCAGCACCTGGGACAGCACAGATACGCAGTATTTT,CASTWDSTDTQYF
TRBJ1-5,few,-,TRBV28,TGTGCCAGCAGTTTACGGGGAAGGAATCAGCCCCAGCATTTT,CASSLRGRNQPQHF
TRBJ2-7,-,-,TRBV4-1,TGCGCCAGCAGCCAAGATCGAGGGACCTCCTACGAGCAGTACTTC,CASSQDRGTSYEQYF
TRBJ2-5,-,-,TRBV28,TGTGCCAGCAACGACAACCTGGGGACCCAGTACTTC,CASNDNLGTQYF
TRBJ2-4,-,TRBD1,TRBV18,TGTGCCAGCTCACCTCTACAGGGGCCCATAGCCAAAAACATTCAGTACTTC,CASSPLQGPIAKNIQYF
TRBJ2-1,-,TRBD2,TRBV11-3,TGTGCCAGCAGCTACGGACTAGAGGAAGCCTACAATGAGCAGTTCTTC,CASSYGLEEAYNEQFF
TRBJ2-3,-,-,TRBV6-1,TGTGCCAGCAGTGAAGCGGTAGTGCAGGGAACAGATACGCAGTATTTT,CASSEAVVQGTDTQYF
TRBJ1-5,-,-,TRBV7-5,TGTGCCAGCAGCTTGGGGGCAAGCCGCCGGAAACCCCAGCATTTT,CASSLGASRRKPQHF
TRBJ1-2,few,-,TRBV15,TGTGCCACCAGCAGAGGTGGGTGGGGGGCTGGTGGCTATACCTTC,CATSRGGWGAGGYTF
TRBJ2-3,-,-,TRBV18,TGTGCCAGCTCACAGAAATTCACAGATACGCAGTATTTT,CASSQKFTDTQYF
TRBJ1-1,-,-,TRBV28,TGTGCCAGCAGTTTGCGTACTCGTGGGGGACTCAAGGGAGCTTTCTTT,CASSLRTRGGLKGAFF
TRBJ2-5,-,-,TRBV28,TGTGCCAGCAGTTTCAGGCAGCAAGAGACCCAGTACTTC,CASSFRQQETQYF
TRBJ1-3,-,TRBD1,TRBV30,TGTGCCTGGAGTGTTACAGGGGGCCGGCACACCATATATTTT,CAWSVTGGRHTIYF
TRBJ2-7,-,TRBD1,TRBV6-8,TGTGCCAGCAGACCGCCGGGGACAGGGTACCAGTACTTC,CASRPPGTGYQYF
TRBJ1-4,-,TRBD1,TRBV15,TGTGCCACCAGCATTAACCCCGGGACAGGGGATGAAAAACTGTTTTTT,CATSINPGTGDEKLFF
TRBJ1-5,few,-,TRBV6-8,TGTGCCAGCAGTGAGAGGCTCAATCAGCCCCAGCATTTT,CASSERLNQPQHF
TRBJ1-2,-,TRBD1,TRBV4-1,TGCGCCAGCAGCCAAGAAAAATCTCCTACAGGGGTAGGCGGCTACACCTTC,CASSQEKSPTGVGGYTF
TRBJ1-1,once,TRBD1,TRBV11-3,TGTGCCAGCAGCCGGGGACAGTCAAACACTGAAGCTTTCTTT,CASSRGQSNTEAFF
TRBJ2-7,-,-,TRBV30,TGTGCCTGGAGTGGGCGCCAGGGGTTCTACGAGCAGTACTTC,CAWSGRQGFYEQYF
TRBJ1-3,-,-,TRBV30,TGTGCCTGGAGTGTGGAAGGGGGGGGCTATGGAAACACCATATATTTT,CAWSVEGGGYGNTIYF
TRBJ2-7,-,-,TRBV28,TGTGCCAGCAGTTTACGTGGGTCGGGGCACAACGAGCAATACTTC,CASSLRGSGHNEQYF